These 5 T cell receptor beta chains originate from one sample sequenced in a study of cytomegalovirus exposure and HLA in healthy donors. The table came from immunoSEQ multiplex PCR; TCRdb's copy has only in-frame clones and leaves some out. The table records over 120,000 clones, over 90% of them present only once. What was sequenced was PBMCs. The receptors derive from a man aged 18-30 years in good health and CMV-seropositive.

This chain joins TRBV5-5 and TRBJ1-5; TRBD1 aligns across 8 bases. The CDR3 is 14 amino acids. Per germline, CDR1 SGHKS and CDR2 YYEKEE (reference sequence). V lost 2 bases and J lost 5; bases outside the gene matches: 3. The CDR3 sequence is CASSFGQGDQPQHF. The CDR3 DNA is TGTGCCAGCAGCTTCGGACAGGGTGATCAGCCCCAGCATTTT.

J is TRBJ2-7 and V is TRBV7-9, with D tentatively TRBD1 (6 bases). V was cut by 2 bases and J by 3 bases, with 14 bases left in between. This CDR3 has 15 amino acids. Germline V gene sequence: CDR1 SEHNR, CDR2 FQNEAQ (reference sequence). The CDR3 DNA sequence: TGTGCCAGCAGCTTATCCTCTGTAGGGGGCTACGAGCAGTACTTC. The encoded protein is CASSLSSVGGYEQYF. Full variable domain (outside the CDR3, taken from reference TRBV7-9 and TRBJ2-7): DTGVSQNPRHKITKRGQNVTFRCDPISEHNRLYWYRQTLGQGPEFLTYFQNEAQLEKSRLLSDRFSAERPKGSFSTLEIQRTEQGDSAMYLCASSLSSVGGYEQYFGPGTRLTVT.

This rearrangement joins TRBV6-5 to TRBJ2-5; the D gene is possibly TRBD2 (6 bases). The V and J ends lost 6 bases and 5 bases respectively, with 13 bases between them. The CDR3 is 13 residues long. Germline CDR1 reads MNHEY; CDR2 reads SVGAGI. The CDR3 here is CASSPGVGETQYF. The CDR3 nucleotides are TGTGCCAGCAGCCCGGGAGTTGGGGAGACCCAGTACTTC.

The genes are TRBV7-2 and TRBJ2-7, with 14 bases fitting TRBD2. V shed 5 bases, J shed 6 bases, and the junction held 6 bases outside the gene matches. The length of the CDR3 is 15 residues. Germline CDR1 is SGHTA and CDR2 is FQGNSA. DNA for the CDR3: TGTGCCAGCAGCCAGAGACTAGCGGGAGGGGGCGAGCAGTACTTC. It encodes CASSQRLAGGGEQYF.

The CDR3: CASSFPITGAPQETQYF. In nucleotides, the CDR3 is TGTGCCAGCAGTTTCCCAATTACAGGGGCTCCCCAAGAGACCCAGTACTTC. The chain uses TRBV28 and TRBJ2-5; 7 bases map to TRBD1. The CDR3 sequence is 17 residues long. CDR1 is MDHEN, CDR2 SYDVKM, per germline. The junction had 11 bases not matched to a gene; V was cut back by 3 bases and J by 1 base. Full variable domain (missing parts from reference TRBV28 and TRBJ2-5): DVKVTQSSRYLVKRTGEKVFLECVQDMDHENMFWYRQDPGLGLRLIYFSYDVKMKEKGDIPEGYSVSREKKERFSLILESASTNQTSMYLCASSFPITGAPQETQYFGPGTRLLVL.